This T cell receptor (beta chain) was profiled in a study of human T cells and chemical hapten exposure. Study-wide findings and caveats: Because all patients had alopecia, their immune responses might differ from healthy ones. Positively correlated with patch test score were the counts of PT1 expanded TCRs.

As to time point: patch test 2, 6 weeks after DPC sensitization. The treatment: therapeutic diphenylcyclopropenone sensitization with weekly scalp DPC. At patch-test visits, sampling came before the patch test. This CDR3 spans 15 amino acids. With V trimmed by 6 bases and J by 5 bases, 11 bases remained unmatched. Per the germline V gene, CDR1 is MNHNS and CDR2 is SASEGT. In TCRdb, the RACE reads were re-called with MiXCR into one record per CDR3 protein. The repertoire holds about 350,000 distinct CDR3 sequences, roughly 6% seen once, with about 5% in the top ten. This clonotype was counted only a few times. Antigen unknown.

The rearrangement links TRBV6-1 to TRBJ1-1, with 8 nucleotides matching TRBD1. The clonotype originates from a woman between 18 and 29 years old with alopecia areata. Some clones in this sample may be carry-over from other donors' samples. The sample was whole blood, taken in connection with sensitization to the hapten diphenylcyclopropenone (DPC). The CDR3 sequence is CASSRSRGPGTEAFF. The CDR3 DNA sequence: TGTGCCAGCAGCCGATCCAGGGGGCCGGGAACTGAAGCTTTCTTT.